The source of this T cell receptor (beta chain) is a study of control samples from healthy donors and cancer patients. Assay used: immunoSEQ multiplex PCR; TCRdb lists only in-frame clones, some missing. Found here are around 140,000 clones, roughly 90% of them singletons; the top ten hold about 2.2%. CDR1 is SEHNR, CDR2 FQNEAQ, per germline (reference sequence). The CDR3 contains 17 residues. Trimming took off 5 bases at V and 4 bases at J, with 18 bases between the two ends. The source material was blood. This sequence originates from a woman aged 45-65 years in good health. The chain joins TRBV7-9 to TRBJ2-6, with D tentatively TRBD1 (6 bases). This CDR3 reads CASSPPAGAFGANVLTF. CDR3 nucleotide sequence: TGTGCCAGCAGCCCCCCGGCAGGGGCGTTCGGGGCCAACGTCCTGACTTTC.